The rows below give T cell receptor beta chains drawn from one sample of a study of T cell changes during pregnancy in multiple sclerosis. Libraries were prepared by immunoSEQ multiplex PCR; TCRdb keeps only in-frame clonotypes and omits some of them. This table has about 64,000 clones, roughly 92% appearing once. The material sequenced was peripheral blood, taken in the second trimester of pregnancy. These receptor sequences come from a female donor with multiple sclerosis, enrolled in a pregnancy study. The CDR3 runs from the conserved cysteine through the conserved F or W. A D gene is named only where the DNA matches it firmly. Rows may omit the clone size; those that give it use once, few, many or a size class.

V: TRBV6-6
size: -
D: TRBD1
J: TRBJ1-5
DNA: TGTGCCAGCACGGGACAGGGCCAAAATCAGCCCCAGCATTTT
CDR3: CASTGQGQNQPQHF

V: TRBV5-1
size: -
D: TRBD1
J: TRBJ1-2
DNA: TGCGCCAGCAGTCAGGGGGCGACAAACTATGGCTACACCTTC
CDR3: CASSQGATNYGYTF

V: TRBV11-2
size: -
D: -
J: TRBJ1-3
DNA: TGTGCCAGCAGCTTAGTAAGGGCCACAGGCTACTCTGGAAACACCATATATTTT
CDR3: CASSLVRATGYSGNTIYF

V: TRBV5-6
size: -
D: TRBD2
J: TRBJ2-7
DNA: TGTGCCAGCACGTCACTAGCGAGGTACGAGCAGTACTTC
CDR3: CASTSLARYEQYF

V: TRBV11-2
size: -
D: TRBD1
J: TRBJ2-7
DNA: TGTGCCAGCAGCTTAGGGACAGGGAGCTCCTACGAGCAGTACTTC
CDR3: CASSLGTGSSYEQYF

V: TRBV5-1
size: -
D: -
J: TRBJ1-4
DNA: TGCGCCAGCAGCCGGACAACAACTAATGAAAAACTGTTTTTT
CDR3: CASSRTTTNEKLFF

V: TRBV2
size: -
D: TRBD2
J: TRBJ2-2
DNA: TGTGCCAGCAGATATTACGGGAGGACCTCGAACACCGGGGAGCTGTTTTTT
CDR3: CASRYYGRTSNTGELFF

V: TRBV7-2
size: -
D: -
J: TRBJ1-3
DNA: TGTGCCAGCAGCTTATCCCGTCGGAGCTCTGGAAACACCATATATTTT
CDR3: CASSLSRRSSGNTIYF

V: TRBV19
size: -
D: TRBD2
J: TRBJ2-7
DNA: TGTGCCAGTAGTACCCAGACGGGACTAGCGATGGAGCAGTACTTC
CDR3: CASSTQTGLAMEQYF

V: TRBV7-9
size: -
D: TRBD2
J: TRBJ2-7
DNA: TGTGCCAGCAGCCATGCCCCGGGACTAGCGGGCCCCGTGGGCGAGCAGTACTTC
CDR3: CASSHAPGLAGPVGEQYF

V: TRBV7-9
size: -
D: TRBD1
J: TRBJ2-7
DNA: TGTGCCAGCAGCCGGGGACGGGACAGCTCCTACGAGCAGTACTTC
CDR3: CASSRGRDSSYEQYF

V: TRBV11-2
size: -
D: -
J: TRBJ1-1
DNA: TGTGCCAGCAGCAGCCGAGGAGGCGTTAACACTGAAGCTTTCTTT
CDR3: CASSSRGGVNTEAFF

V: TRBV29-1
size: -
D: -
J: TRBJ2-2
DNA: TGCAGCGTTACCACCGGGTCCTCGAACACCGGGGAGCTGTTTTTT
CDR3: CSVTTGSSNTGELFF

V: TRBV6-1
size: -
D: -
J: TRBJ1-1
DNA: TGTGCCAGCACGGGGGAAAAAACCTCGAACACTGAAGCTTTCTTT
CDR3: CASTGEKTSNTEAFF

V: TRBV2
size: -
D: TRBD1
J: TRBJ1-2
DNA: TGTGCCAGCAGTGGGACAGGGGTTTCCTATGGCTACACCTTC
CDR3: CASSGTGVSYGYTF

V: TRBV9
size: -
D: TRBD2
J: TRBJ2-3
DNA: TGTGCCAGCAGCGATAGCGGGGGCCTCACAGATACGCAGTATTTT
CDR3: CASSDSGGLTDTQYF

V: TRBV5-4
size: -
D: TRBD1
J: TRBJ1-2
DNA: TGTGCCAGCCATCCGTTCGGGACAGGGGCTAGCTACACCTTC
CDR3: CASHPFGTGASYTF

V: TRBV7-9
size: few
D: TRBD1
J: TRBJ1-1
DNA: TGTGCCAGCATGTGGGGGACAGGGCTCACTGAAGCTTTCTTT
CDR3: CASMWGTGLTEAFF

V: TRBV6-1
size: -
D: -
J: TRBJ2-7
DNA: TGTGCCAGCAGTGAAGAGACAGCCTACGAGCAGTACTTC
CDR3: CASSEETAYEQYF

V: TRBV18
size: -
D: TRBD2
J: TRBJ2-2
DNA: TGTGCCAGCTCACCAGGACTAGCGGGAGTCCACGGGGAGCTGTTTTTT
CDR3: CASSPGLAGVHGELFF

V: TRBV5-1
size: -
D: TRBD1
J: TRBJ1-1
DNA: TGCGCCAGCAGCCCGGGGGACAGGGACGGAACTGAAGCTTTCTTT
CDR3: CASSPGDRDGTEAFF

V: TRBV29-1
size: -
D: -
J: TRBJ2-1
DNA: TGCAGCGGTGGGCACTACAATGAGCAGTTCTTC
CDR3: CSGGHYNEQFF

V: TRBV6-6
size: -
D: TRBD2
J: TRBJ2-2
DNA: TGTGCCAGCAGTGTGACTAGCCCTACCGGGGAGCTGTTTTTT
CDR3: CASSVTSPTGELFF

V: TRBV6-5
size: -
D: -
J: TRBJ2-7
DNA: TGTGCCAGCAGTAAGGACCGGGACTCAGGCTACGAGCAGTACTTC
CDR3: CASSKDRDSGYEQYF

V: TRBV5-1
size: once
D: TRBD1
J: TRBJ2-7
DNA: TGCGCCAGCAGCTGGGGACAGGGGGAAGACGAGCAGTACTTC
CDR3: CASSWGQGEDEQYF

V: TRBV2
size: -
D: TRBD1
J: TRBJ1-4
DNA: TGTGCCAGCCGACAGGGGAATGAAAAACTGTTTTTT
CDR3: CASRQGNEKLFF

V: TRBV9
size: -
D: -
J: TRBJ1-4
DNA: TGTGCCAGCAGCCAAGGGAGCCCTAATGAAAAACTGTTTTTT
CDR3: CASSQGSPNEKLFF

V: TRBV28
size: -
D: -
J: TRBJ1-5
DNA: TGTGCCAGCAGCTACGGCGGCACTAATCAGCCCCAGCATTTT
CDR3: CASSYGGTNQPQHF

V: TRBV19
size: -
D: -
J: TRBJ2-7
DNA: TGTGCCAGTAGCCTGGTGAGCTCCTACGAGCAGTACTTC
CDR3: CASSLVSSYEQYF

V: TRBV18
size: -
D: -
J: TRBJ2-1
DNA: TGTGCCAGCTCACCACTTGTTCCGAGCTCCTACAATGAGCAGTTCTTC
CDR3: CASSPLVPSSYNEQFF

V: TRBV5-1
size: -
D: -
J: TRBJ2-7
DNA: TGCGCCAGCAGCTACTCCGGGACTGGGACCTACGAGCAGTACTTC
CDR3: CASSYSGTGTYEQYF

V: TRBV19
size: -
D: TRBD1
J: TRBJ1-4
DNA: TGTGCCAGTAGTATCGGACAGGGAGGGGGTGAAAAACTGTTTTTT
CDR3: CASSIGQGGGEKLFF

V: TRBV6-1
size: -
D: -
J: TRBJ1-1
DNA: TGTGCCAGCAGTCCGACAGGCGGAACACCTGAAGCTTTCTTT
CDR3: CASSPTGGTPEAFF

V: TRBV30
size: -
D: TRBD2
J: TRBJ2-5
DNA: TGTGCCTGGAGTAGGACTAGCGGGATCCAAGAGACCCAGTACTTC
CDR3: CAWSRTSGIQETQYF

V: TRBV10-3
size: -
D: TRBD1
J: TRBJ2-2
DNA: TGTGCCATCAGTGCAAAGGGGGCCCCCACCGGGGAGCTGTTTTTT
CDR3: CAISAKGAPTGELFF

V: TRBV30
size: -
D: -
J: TRBJ2-7
DNA: TGTGCCTGGAAATTTCAGGGATCCTACGAGCAGTACTTC
CDR3: CAWKFQGSYEQYF

V: TRBV28
size: -
D: TRBD1
J: TRBJ2-5
DNA: TGTGCCAGCAGCGACAGGGTCGTTCCAGAGACCCAGTACTTC
CDR3: CASSDRVVPETQYF

V: TRBV10-2
size: -
D: -
J: TRBJ2-6
DNA: TGCGCCAGCAGTGAGGGCACAGGGATCGCCGGGGCCAACGTCCTGACTTTC
CDR3: CASSEGTGIAGANVLTF

V: TRBV28
size: -
D: TRBD1
J: TRBJ1-2
DNA: TGTGCCAGCAGTTTTTCGACAGGGATCGGCTACACCTTC
CDR3: CASSFSTGIGYTF

V: TRBV10-3
size: -
D: TRBD1
J: TRBJ2-2
DNA: TGTGCCATAACGGCCGGGACAGACGGTACCGGGGAGCTGTTTTTT
CDR3: CAITAGTDGTGELFF

V: TRBV5-1
size: -
D: TRBD1
J: TRBJ1-1
DNA: TGCGCCAGCAGCTCAATCAGGGGGCAAGGCACTGAAGCTTTCTTT
CDR3: CASSSIRGQGTEAFF

V: TRBV7-9
size: -
D: TRBD1
J: TRBJ1-2
DNA: TGTGCCAGCAGCTTAGGGCTAGGGACAGGGACGCACACCTTC
CDR3: CASSLGLGTGTHTF

V: TRBV4-3
size: -
D: -
J: TRBJ1-4
DNA: TGCGCCAGCAGCGTACACCTTAATGAAAAACTGTTTTTT
CDR3: CASSVHLNEKLFF

V: TRBV7-8
size: -
D: TRBD2
J: TRBJ2-5
DNA: TGTGCCAGCAGCCAGCCTAGCGGGAGGAACCAAGAGACCCAGTACTTC
CDR3: CASSQPSGRNQETQYF

V: TRBV9
size: -
D: -
J: TRBJ1-4
DNA: TGTGCCAGCAGCGTCGAGAGAAATGAAAAACTGTTTTTT
CDR3: CASSVERNEKLFF